This section outlines one TCR beta chain sequence together with its context. This specimen comes from a study of regulatory T cells in long-lasting Graves disease. In the study overall: Persistence in Graves' disease denoted antithyroid drug use beyond 5 years alongside positive TSH receptor antibodies.

Time point defined: persistent/refractory GD, antithyroid drugs over 5 years with positive TRAb. From RNA extracted from PBMCs, the TCR library was made. V was pared by 0 bases and J by 4 bases, with 11 bases of the junction left unmatched. Per germline, CDR1 DFQATT and CDR2 SNEGSKA (reference sequence). The CDR3 covers 18 residues. Through Arm-PCR of CDR3 regions and iRepertoire HTBI primers, TCR beta libraries were built. TCRdb re-analysed the multiplex PCR reads in MiXCR, keeping a single row per CDR3 protein. Of roughly 400,000 distinct CDR3 sequences listed, around 20% were seen once; the top ten hold about a fifth.

V usage is TRBV20-1 and J usage is TRBJ2-6; TRBD2 matches at 8 bases. The sequence was collected from a female donor with Graves disease. The material sequenced was peripheral blood mononuclear cells (PBMCs), taken when the disease was refractory, from a patient treated with antithyroid drugs. The CDR3 DNA reads as TGCAGTGCTAGAGATCTGGGACTAGGGAGGGGAGGGGCCAACGTCCTGACTTTC. This translates into CSARDLGLGRGGANVLTF.